The T cell receptor (beta chain) described here comes from a study of blood T cell repertoires in COVID-19. Study as a whole: From T cells, B-cell-depleted T cells, or PBMCs came the material, which was cDNA or gDNA.

No more than 2 weeks before study entry, exposed participants had met a case of COVID-19. Sequencing used immunoSEQ multiplex PCR; TCRdb keeps in-frame clones, though not all of them. The top ten hold under 3.5% of the sample, which has a few hundred thousand clones, just under 90% seen once. The ends were cut back, 7 bases at V and 8 bases at J, with 14 bases in the middle. The CDR3 runs to 12 residues. Germline V gene data show CDR1 as LGHDT and CDR2 as YNNKEL (reference sequence). The chain links TRBV3-1 (or the pseudogene TRBV3-2) to TRBJ1-2; no definite D call. The TCR comes from a woman in her forties or fifties who had been exposed to COVID-19. Input material: PBMCs or T cells enriched from blood (not recorded which). The DNA of the CDR3 is TGTGCCAGCACCCTGGGGAGCTGGGGCTACACCTTC. It is translated as CASTLGSWGYTF.